These T cell receptor beta chains were read from a single sample in a study of T cells after yellow fever vaccination. TCRdb analysed the 5' RACE reads with MiXCR anew, one entry per CDR3 protein. The top ten clones hold more than 20% of a sample with 300,000 to 400,000 distinct CDR3 sequences, approximately 4.2% of them seen once. The specimen comprised PBMCs, sampled 5 days after the yellow fever booster vaccination. These receptors all stem from a man aged 18 to 30 who received the YFV17D yellow fever vaccine. The conserved cysteine and the conserved F or W are not part of the CDR3 here. Each record gives: J gene, D gene, V gene, CDR3 protein. A D gene is named only where the DNA matches it firmly.

TRBJ1-1	-	TRBV20-1	SAGGRRNTEAF
TRBJ2-3	-	TRBV7-9	ASSTEGIDTQY
TRBJ1-1	-	TRBV5-1	ASSLVGGRTEAF
TRBJ2-3	TRBD2	TRBV29-1	SAGGTSTDTQY
TRBJ1-1	-	TRBV4-2	ASSQVTVSHIKNTEAF
TRBJ2-3	-	TRBV7-8	ASVIEGLYTDTQY
TRBJ2-2	TRBD1	TRBV2	ASGDRYAGELF
TRBJ2-5	-	TRBV3-1	ASSPHGNQETQY
TRBJ2-1	-	TRBV27	ASSFGNNEQF
TRBJ2-3	-	TRBV4-3	ASSQDSGVYDTQY
TRBJ2-2	TRBD1	TRBV6-2/TRBV6-3	ASSSHRGIAGELF
TRBJ2-2	-	TRBV9	ASRAGQSYGELF
TRBJ2-1	-	TRBV20-1	SASQAYNEQF
TRBJ2-5	TRBD2	TRBV4-1	ASSQDGGGWETQY
TRBJ1-6	-	TRBV2	ASKATGYGSPLH
TRBJ2-5	-	TRBV1	TSSQETQY
TRBJ2-2	TRBD2	TRBV27	ASRITGTSPGELF